This entry lists 10 T cell receptor beta chains sequenced from one sample in a study of T cell responses to AZD1222 COVID-19 vaccine. Assay: immunoSEQ multiplex PCR; the TCRdb copy retains only in-frame clones and omits some. The sample holds 150,000 or so clones; 80% to 95% are singletons and the top ten take roughly 3.5%. The specimen comprised peripheral blood, sampled 28 days after the second AZD1222 dose. The source is an adult who received the AZD1222 COVID-19 vaccine.

This clone was recorded only once. This chain connects TRBV29-1 to TRBJ2-3; TRBD2 matches 12 bases. CDR1 is SQVTM and CDR2 is ANQGSEA in the germline V gene. This CDR3 is 12 amino acids long. V gave up 7 bases and J gave up 6 bases; unmatched junction bases: 2. CDR3 amino acids: CSAGLAGDTQYF. Here the CDR3 DNA reads TGCAGCGCCGGACTAGCGGGGGATACGCAGTATTTT.

This chain connects TRBV2 to TRBJ1-2, with 10 bases identical to TRBD1. This CDR3 has 13 residues. The germline CDR1 and CDR2 sequences are SNHLY and FYNNEI. Germline trimming cut 5 bases from V and 7 bases from J; bases unmatched to any gene: 4. In DNA form, the CDR3 reads TGTGCCAGCAGTAAGACAGGGGGCCTTGGCTACACCTTC. Residues: CASSKTGGLGYTF.

This chain connects TRBV18 to TRBJ2-1; either TRBD1 or TRBD2 may fit D (5 bases each). The germline V gene encodes CDR1 KGHSH and CDR2 LQKENI. Trimming took 5 bases from V and 6 from J, leaving 14 bases between them. CDR3 size: 14 residues. The CDR3 DNA sequence: TGTGCCAGCTCATCTTACCGGGACCCCAATGAGCAGTTCTTC. Translation gives CASSSYRDPNEQFF.

The chain is built from TRBV11-3 and TRBJ2-1, with 9 positions matching TRBD2. CDR3 size: 15 residues. V lost 3 bases and J lost 2; bases outside the gene matches: 2. Germline assignment: CDR1 SGHNT and CDR2 YENEEA. The CDR3: CASSLGGGAYNEQFF. The CDR3 bases are TGTGCCAGCAGCTTGGGCGGGGGGGCCTACAATGAGCAGTTCTTC.

In its sample, this clone was seen once. The CDR3 DNA is TGTGCCAGCAGCTTAGTACCCGCGGGAGGCCCTTCCTACGAGCAGTACTTC. Translating it yields CASSLVPAGGPSYEQYF. The chain has TRBV7-2 and TRBJ2-7; TRBD2 agrees at 8 bases. Losses at the gene ends were 1 base for V and 1 base for J; bases not matched to a gene: 9. Germline V gene sequence: CDR1 SGHTA, CDR2 FQGNSA. CDR3 length: 17 residues.

The V call is TRBV28, the J call TRBJ2-2; D is possibly TRBD1 or TRBD2 (5 bases each). V lost 6 bases and J lost 8, with 19 bases in between. The CDR3 totals 15 residues. Germline lookup yields CDR1 MDHEN and CDR2 SYDVKM. Here the CDR3 DNA reads TGTGCCAGCAGGAGGGGAATTGTTTTTCCAGGGGAGCTGTTTTTT. This encodes CASRRGIVFPGELFF.

The chain joins TRBV18 to TRBJ1-6; 7 bases agree with TRBD1. The CDR3 has 13 amino acids. Trimming removed 8 bases from V and 6 bases from J; junction bases left unmatched: 4. Germline V gives CDR1 KGHSH, CDR2 LQKENI. The chain's CDR3 is CASRDRANSPLHF. CDR3 DNA sequence: TGTGCCAGCCGAGACAGGGCTAATTCACCCCTCCACTTT.

The J gene is TRBJ1-3, the V gene TRBV7-2; D is unclear. Per germline, CDR1 SGHTA and CDR2 FQGNSA. This CDR3 contains 14 residues. Trimming cost V 2 bases and J 2 bases, with 7 bases left between them. The CDR3 coding sequence is TGTGCCAGCAGCTTACCTGTAGCTGGAAACACCATATATTTT. This encodes CASSLPVAGNTIYF. Based on the CDR3 plus reference TRBV7-2 and TRBJ1-3, the full variable domain is GAGVSQSPSNKVTEKGKDVELRCDPISGHTALYWYRQSLGQGLEFLIYFQGNSAPDKSGLPSDRFSAERTGGSVSTLTIQRTQQEDSAVYLCASSLPVAGNTIYFGEGSWLTVV.

This chain links TRBV2 with TRBJ1-2; D gene uncertain. The CDR3 is made up of 12 amino acids. The germline V gene encodes CDR1 SNHLY and CDR2 FYNNEI. V lost 7 bases and J lost 2, with 8 bases in between. The CDR3 DNA reads TGTGCCAGCATTGGGCGGAACTATGGCTACACCTTC. Translated, it gives CASIGRNYGYTF.

The chain recombines TRBV25-1 with TRBJ2-7; TRBD2 agrees at 10 bases. CDR3 length: 15 amino acids. Germline-derived CDR1 and CDR2 are MGHDK and SYGVNS. V dropped 2 bases and J dropped 0; count of bases not matched to a gene: 1. CDR3: CASSEASGSSYEQYF. The CDR3 DNA is TGTGCCAGCAGTGAAGCTAGCGGGAGCTCCTACGAGCAGTACTTC.